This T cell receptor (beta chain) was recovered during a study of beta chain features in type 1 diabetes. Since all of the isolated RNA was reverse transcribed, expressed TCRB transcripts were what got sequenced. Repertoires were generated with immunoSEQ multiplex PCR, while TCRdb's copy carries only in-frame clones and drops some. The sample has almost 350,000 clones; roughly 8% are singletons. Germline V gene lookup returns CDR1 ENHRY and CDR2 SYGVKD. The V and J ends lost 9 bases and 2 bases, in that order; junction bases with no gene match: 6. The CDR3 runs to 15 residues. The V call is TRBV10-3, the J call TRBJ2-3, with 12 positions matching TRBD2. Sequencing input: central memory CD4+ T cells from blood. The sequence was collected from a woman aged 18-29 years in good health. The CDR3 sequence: CAIAGLAGITDTQYF. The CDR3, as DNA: TGTGCCATAGCCGGACTAGCGGGAATCACAGATACGCAGTATTTT.